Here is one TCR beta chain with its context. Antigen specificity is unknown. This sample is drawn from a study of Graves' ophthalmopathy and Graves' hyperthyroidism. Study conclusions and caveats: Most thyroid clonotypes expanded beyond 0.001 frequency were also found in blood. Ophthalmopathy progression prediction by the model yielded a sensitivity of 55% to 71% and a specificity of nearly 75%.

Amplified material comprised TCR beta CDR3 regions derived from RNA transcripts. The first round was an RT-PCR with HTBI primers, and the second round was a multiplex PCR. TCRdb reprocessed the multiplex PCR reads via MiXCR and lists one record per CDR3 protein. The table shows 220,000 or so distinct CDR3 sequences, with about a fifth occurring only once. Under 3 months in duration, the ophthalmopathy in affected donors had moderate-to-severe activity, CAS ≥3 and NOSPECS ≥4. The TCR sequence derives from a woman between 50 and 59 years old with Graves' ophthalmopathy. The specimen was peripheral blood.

The CDR3 coding sequence is TGTGCCAGCACGTCCGGGTCCACCCGAACTGAAGCTTTCTTT. This codes for CASTSGSTRTEAFF. The V call is TRBV12-3 or TRBV12-4, the J call TRBJ1-1; no firm D call. The germline V and J ends were trimmed by 7 bases and 5 bases, with 17 bases remaining between them. The CDR3 totals 14 residues.